The sequence of this T cell receptor (beta chain) was determined in a study of beta chain features in type 1 diabetes listed by TCRdb under 2018. In the study overall: No differences in mean age, gender distribution, total cell number or subset yield were found between patients and healthy donors. Across all samples, some 110,000,000 sorted cells were examined, and cell number per subset correlated strongly with RNA yield. The study compared the TCRB repertoires of sorted circulating CD4+ T cell subsets in recently diagnosed type 1 diabetes patients with those in matched healthy donors. Regulatory and stem cell-like memory subsets were isolated from only 8 patients and 8 healthy donors, whereas naive and central memory subsets came from all 30 or so donors.

According to the germline V gene, CDR1 reads LGHNA and CDR2 reads YSLEER. V loses 0 bases of germline sequence and J loses 3 bases, and the interval between the two ends is 9 bases. Including cysteine and phenylalanine, the CDR3 has 14 amino acids. Only CDR3 DNA remains: 42 bases, in frame from the first base. Here is what the overall study found, with its caveats: Because small numbers of individuals were included in the HLA sub-analyses, any influence of HLA type on TCRB rearrangement was left unresolved. Naive, central memory and regulatory TCRB repertoires appeared to be more alike among patients than among healthy donors. Shorter templates might have been favored by PCR, but patient and control samples were amplified and corrected together, so both groups would have been affected equally by any skew. Fewer insertions and more nucleotide deletions at VDJ recombination sites were observed in patients with type 1 diabetes, implying thymic rearrangement abnormalities. In all four CD4+ subsets, TCRB CDR3 length was moderately but significantly shorter in type 1 diabetes patients. Because cDNA was sequenced instead of genomic DNA, activated cells with high expression could be over-represented, although the groups did not differ in activation or CD3 levels.

Each donor gave one peripheral blood draw, around 100 mL on average, collected into heparinised tubes. Using a panel that included CD45RO, CCR7, CD25, CD127, CD95 and CD27, naive, central memory, regulatory and stem cell-like memory CD4+ T cells were sorted on a BD FACSAria II. Purity was above 95% for every sorted population. Right away, PBMCs were isolated by Lymphoprep density gradient centrifugation and were stained directly, with no culture step. To minimize batch effects, samples were stained and sorted in pairs, one healthy donor with one patient per experiment. All of the isolated RNA was reverse transcribed with the High Capacity cDNA Reverse Transcription Kit, so expressed TCRB transcripts were sequenced. Deep immunoSEQ sequencing was performed on naive, central memory and regulatory T cell samples, with an average of roughly 4 million total reads per sample. After sorted cells were lysed in RLT buffer, RNA was extracted with DNase-treated RNeasy Micro or Mini kits, with the choice depending on cell number. To prevent cross-contamination, each cell subset was processed individually, whereas patient and healthy donor samples were processed jointly. The immunoSEQ multiplex PCR was used to amplify TCRB sequences from cDNA, yielding 87-bp fragments that span the CDR3 region. Sequencing of the amplicons was done on the Illumina HiSeq platform. Regarding the original processing steps: Synthetic template baselines were used to correct PCR bias computationally, reads within Hamming distance 2 were collapsed together, and singletons that could not be merged were discarded. Reads were aligned against IMGT so that V, D and J genes, CDR3 length and insertions or deletions at six rearrangement sites could be assigned. Within each subset, clonotype counts were normalized to the number of sorted cells before true diversity and Gini coefficients were calculated with the tcR R package. The overlap coefficient, calculated on TCRB nucleotide sequences, was used to measure repertoire sharing. This is the immuneACCESS table as TCRdb keeps it, with only in-frame sequences that have V and J called. A part of the clones is gone; compared with another copy, unresolved V genes explain less than half, and the rest is unexplained. V and J calls and clone size are given by that table; D and trimming were obtained from the DNA. The sample table contains around 300,000 clones; only one count was recorded for about 7.8% of them. Approximately 0.93% of the sample goes to the ten largest clones.

In regard to this clone: Its antigen is still unknown. Per-base quality was not reported, and no clone a single base away is much larger than it.

The chain links TRBV4-3 with TRBJ2-7; the D gene remains uncertain. The TCR sequence derives from a young woman in good health. Sequenced: central memory CD4+ T cells from blood. The CDR3 region has the sequence CASSQDTVSYEQYF. The sequenced DNA: TGCGCCAGCAGCCAAGACACCGTCAGCTACGAGCAGTACTTC.